Shown below are 9 T cell receptor beta chains from a single sample sequenced in a study of OX40 agonist ivuxolimab in advanced cancers. Profiled with immunoSEQ multiplex PCR; TCRdb holds only in-frame clones, not every one. This table holds some 99,000 clones, 90% found once. Sequencing was performed on CD4+ or CD8+ T cells sorted from blood, taken in a trial of the OX40 agonist ivuxolimab. These receptors were obtained from an adult with an advanced solid tumor such as melanoma, head and neck, liver or kidney cancer.

The chain uses TRBV18 and TRBJ2-1, with 10 bases lining up with TRBD2. The V segment lost 4 bases and the J segment 6 bases; nucleotides outside the gene matches: 6. Per germline, CDR1 KGHSH and CDR2 LQKENI. The CDR3 covers 15 residues. The CDR3, as DNA: TGTGCCAGCTCACTTTCTAGCGGGAGAGGCAATGAGCAGTTCTTC. Translation gives CASSLSSGRGNEQFF.

The V call is TRBV11-2, the J call TRBJ2-7, with 10 bases lining up with TRBD2. The V segment lost 1 base and the J segment 5 bases; nucleotides outside the gene matches: 8. The CDR3 is made up of 16 amino acids. The germline V gene encodes CDR1 SGHAT and CDR2 FQNNGV. Here the CDR3 DNA reads TGTGCCAGCAGCTTAGGGCCTAGCGGGAGAAATCACGAGCAGTACTTC. It encodes CASSLGPSGRNHEQYF.

This clone was detected only once. The chain combines TRBV7-2 with TRBJ1-5; unclear D gene. The CDR3 is 15 amino acids. V was trimmed by 1 base and J by 2 bases, leaving 9 bases between them. Germline V gene lookup returns CDR1 SGHTA and CDR2 FQGNSA. The CDR3 bases are TGTGCCAGCAGCTTAGGGGGAAGGGGCAATCAGCCCCAGCATTTT. Translation: CASSLGGRGNQPQHF.

A note on this clone: This sample includes further DNA sequences coding for the same CDR3. The rearrangement links TRBV5-1 to TRBJ2-5; D remains unclear. This CDR3 contains 12 residues. Trimming cost V 0 bases and J 5 bases, with 5 bases left between them. Germline CDR1 SGHRS, CDR2 YFSETQ. The CDR3 sequence: CASSLDGETQYF. CDR3 DNA: TGCGCCAGCAGCTTGGACGGCGAGACCCAGTACTTC.

The chain is built from TRBV5-1 and TRBJ2-1; TRBD2 aligns across 11 bases. The CDR3 runs to 19 residues. The junction had 8 bases not matched to a gene; V was cut back by 0 bases and J by 0 bases. Germline assignment: CDR1 SGHRS and CDR2 YFSETQ. CDR3 in amino acids: CASSLGSGRGLSSYNEQFF. In DNA, the CDR3 is TGCGCCAGCAGCTTGGGTAGCGGGAGGGGTCTTAGCTCCTACAATGAGCAGTTCTTC.

The J gene is TRBJ1-2, the V gene TRBV7-9; perhaps TRBD1 as D (6 bases). This CDR3 comprises 14 residues. Trimming cost V 1 base and J 13 bases, with 19 bases left between them. CDR1 is SEHNR and CDR2 is FQNEAQ in the germline V gene (reference sequence). CDR3 sequence reads: CASSLDITGRGFTF. The CDR3 DNA is TGTGCCAGCAGCTTAGACATCACAGGGCGGGGGTTCACCTTC.

J is TRBJ2-7 and V is TRBV4-2; 11 positions agree with TRBD2. In germline, CDR1 is LGHNA, CDR2 YNFKEQ. The length of the CDR3 is 17 residues. J lost 7 bases, V lost 1 base, and 12 bases had no gene match. CDR3 loop: CASSQVGTSGSFGEQYF. CDR3 in DNA: TGTGCCAGCAGCCAAGTGGGCACTAGCGGGAGTTTCGGAGAGCAGTACTTC.

V usage is TRBV7-9 and J usage is TRBJ1-1; D call uncertain. From germline, CDR1 is SEHNR and CDR2 FQNEAQ (reference sequence). V was clipped by 4 bases and J by 2 bases, with 8 bases between them. CDR3 length: 13 residues. As DNA, the CDR3 is TGTGCCAGCAGCTCCCGGGATAACACTGAAGCTTTCTTT. This encodes CASSSRDNTEAFF.

This clone came up once. The rearrangement uses TRBV27 and TRBJ2-7; 10 bases match TRBD1. J was trimmed by 4 bases and V by 5 bases; bases with no gene match: 5. This CDR3 region has 14 residues. Looked up from germline, CDR1 is MNHEY and CDR2 is SMNVEV (reference sequence). The CDR3 DNA follows: TGTGCCAGCAGTCCCCGACAGGGGGCTTACGAGCAGTACTTC. Translating it yields CASSPRQGAYEQYF.